This T cell receptor (beta chain) appears in the sequencing data of a study of beta chain features in type 1 diabetes. CDR3 size: 15 residues. Germline assignment: CDR1 MNHNS and CDR2 SASEGT. Trimming cost V 1 base and J 7 bases; bases outside gene matches: 4. One heparinised draw, averaging roughly 100 mL, was taken per donor. Isolated RNA was reverse transcribed in full, so expressed TCRB transcripts were sequenced. TCRdb's table, derived via immunoSEQ multiplex PCR, lists solely in-frame clones and lacks some. The sample consists of fewer than 20,000 clones, 40% to 45% of them appearing once. This clone was observed a handful of times. Antigen: not known. Broader study findings: The naive, central memory and Treg TCRB repertoires showed an apparent similarity that was greater among patients than among healthy donors. Moderate but significant shortening of TCRB CDR3s was recorded in all four CD4+ subsets from Type 1 diabetes patients. High-TCR-expressing cells could be over-represented by cDNA sequencing.

The clonotype originates from a middle-aged woman in good health. Sequenced: stem cell memory CD4+ T cells from blood. The chain joins TRBV6-1 to TRBJ2-1; 10 bases agree with TRBD2. CDR3 protein: CASSEEGLALNEQFF. CDR3 DNA sequence: TGTGCCAGCAGTGAAGAGGGACTAGCGTTGAATGAGCAGTTCTTC.